Sequencing of this T cell receptor (beta chain) was carried out in a study of shared clonotypes between healthy human individuals. This CDR3 has 15 amino acids. V was clipped by 6 bases and J by 1 base, with 14 bases between them. The germline gives CDR1 SNHLY, CDR2 FYNNEI. As regards this clone: Its matching antigen is unknown.

Points from the study as a whole: For naive CD4 cells, roughly 5% of clonotypes were shared across a handful of donors.

Profiling relied on immunoSEQ multiplex PCR, and the TCRdb table lists in-frame clones only, not all of them. Among over 2 million clones listed, roughly 90% were seen once. The TCR was taken from a man aged 18 to 30 in good health. Some clones in this sample may be carry-over from other donors' samples. The rearrangement joins TRBV2 to TRBJ2-3; either TRBD1 or TRBD2 may supply D (5 bases each). Material for sequencing was naive CD4+ T cells from PBMCs. Noted subset: CD45RA+ positively selected. The CDR3 DNA reads TGTGCCAGCAGAATCGAGGGGTTTCGCACAGATACGCAGTATTTT. Translation gives CASRIEGFRTDTQYF.